The source of this T cell receptor (beta chain) is a study of T cells in women clearing cervical HPV infection. CDR1 and CDR2 from the germline V gene are SGHRS and YFSETQ. The CDR3 extends over 14 amino acids. J lost 5 bases, V lost 4 bases, and 3 bases had no gene match. Here immunoSEQ multiplex PCR was the method, and the copy in TCRdb shows in-frame clones only, minus some. The data show more than 20,000 clones, and the top ten clones hold roughly an eighth. A note on this clone: The DNA ends 3 residues before the CDR3 does, and the rest of the CDR3 is filled in from the germline J gene.

The source material was blood buffy coat. This sequence was found in a woman aged 18-70 years with a cervical HPV16 infection that either progressed to CIN3+ or cleared (not recorded which). The V and J genes are TRBV5-1 and TRBJ2-1; TRBD1 matches 10 bases. This CDR3 is CASSQGQGNNEQFF. CDR3 DNA (partial): TGCGCCAGCAGCCAGGGACAGGGGAACAATGAG.